One and the same sample provided the 21 T cell receptor beta chains below, sequenced in a study of Tregs in tolerant kidney transplant recipients. The protocol was immunoSEQ multiplex PCR, while the TCRdb copy is restricted to in-frame clones and leaves out a portion. Found here are about 110,000 clones, around 89% of them singletons; the top ten hold approximately 0.35%. The sequences come from CD4+ T cells from blood, collected before the transplant. The receptors come from a human donor who received a combined kidney and bone marrow transplant.

The J gene is TRBJ1-4, the V gene TRBV28; tentatively, D is TRBD1 (5 bases). Between the trimmed V and J ends, which lost 7 bases and 1 base, there was a span of 7 bases. CDR1 is MDHEN and CDR2 is SYDVKM in the germline V gene. The CDR3 is 13 residues long. DNA for the CDR3: TGTGCCAGCACCAGGGTAACTAATGAAAAACTGTTTTTT. Its protein is CASTRVTNEKLFF. Looking up the rest from reference TRBV28 and TRBJ1-4 gives the full variable domain: DVKVTQSSRYLVKRTGEKVFLECVQDMDHENMFWYRQDPGLGLRLIYFSYDVKMKEKGDIPEGYSVSREKKERFSLILESASTNQTSMYLCASTRVTNEKLFFGSGTQLSVL.

This clone was recorded only once. The V and J genes are TRBV6-5 and TRBJ1-2; D uncertain. The CDR3 has 11 residues. CDR1 and CDR2 (germline): MNHEY, SVGAGI. Trimming left V 8 bases short and J 3 bases short, with 7 bases between. CDR3 sequence (DNA): TGTGCCAGCGGGGAGGACTATGGCTACACCTTC. Amino acids: CASGEDYGYTF.

J is TRBJ2-1 and V is TRBV7-2; D possibly corresponds to TRBD1 (6 bases). In germline, CDR1 is SGHTA, CDR2 FQGNSA. V was shortened by 1 base and J by 15 bases, with 13 bases between the two germline ends. The CDR3 consists of 12 residues. Here the CDR3 DNA reads TGTGCCAGCAGCTTAGAAGCAGGGGCCCGGTTCTTC. It encodes CASSLEAGARFF. Looking up the rest from reference TRBV7-2 and TRBJ2-1 gives the full variable domain: GAGVSQSPSNKVTEKGKDVELRCDPISGHTALYWYRQSLGQGLEFLIYFQGNSAPDKSGLPSDRFSAERTGGSVSTLTIQRTQQEDSAVYLCASSLEAGARFFGPGTRLTVL.

The chain couples TRBV5-4 to TRBJ1-4; the D gene is possibly TRBD1 (5 bases). This CDR3 has 15 residues. The germline CDR1 and CDR2 sequences are SGHNT and YYREEE (reference sequence). The V end was cut by 5 bases, the J end by 8 bases, with 19 bases between. Written as DNA, the CDR3 is TGTGCCAGCAGACCCGCCGGGGGTGGGGAGGAAAAACTGTTTTTT. Amino acid sequence: CASRPAGGGEEKLFF.

This clone was detected only a few times. CDR3 protein: CASSLGQPGTEAFF. DNA for the CDR3: TGCGCCAGCAGCCTTGGACAGCCGGGCACTGAAGCTTTCTTT. The V and J genes are TRBV5-1 and TRBJ1-1; D may be TRBD1 (6 bases). Trimming stripped 4 bases from V and 4 bases from J, with 14 bases between. From germline, CDR1 is SGHRS and CDR2 YFSETQ. The length of the CDR3 is 14 residues.

This chain connects TRBV4-1 to TRBJ1-6, with 10 bases identical to TRBD1. The V gene's germline CDR1 is MGHRA and CDR2 YSYEKL. This CDR3 is built from 16 residues. J was trimmed by 9 bases and V by 4 bases; bases with no gene match: 9. As DNA, the CDR3 is TGCGCCAGCAGCCCACAGACGGGGACAGGGGTTTCACCCCTCCACTTT. Residues: CASSPQTGTGVSPLHF.

The V gene is TRBV6-6, the J gene TRBJ2-5; weak D call: TRBD2 (6 bases). CDR3 size: 13 residues. V was shortened by 7 bases and J by 4 bases, with 13 bases between the two germline ends. Germline V gene data show CDR1 as MNHNY and CDR2 as SVGAGI (reference sequence). The CDR3 loop reads CASTPRDGETQYF. CDR3 DNA sequence: TGTGCCAGCACACCGCGGGACGGAGAGACCCAGTACTTC.

This clone was observed a single time. The chain combines TRBV13 with TRBJ2-1; D perhaps matches TRBD2 (7 bases). The germline V gene has CDR1 PRHDT and CDR2 FYEKMQ (reference sequence). V was trimmed by 3 bases and J by 4 bases, leaving 13 bases between them. The CDR3 length is 15 residues. This CDR3 reads CASSFSGGAYNEQFF. CDR3 DNA: TGTGCCAGCAGCTTTAGTGGGGGGGCTTACAATGAGCAGTTCTTC.

This sequence joins TRBV6-6 and TRBJ1-1; tentative D call: TRBD1 (6 bases). The germline gives CDR1 MNHNY, CDR2 SVGAGI (reference sequence). V was clipped by 6 bases and J by 3 bases, with 14 bases between them. There are 14 residues in the CDR3. CDR3 residues: CASSHTGKHTEAFF. In nucleotides, the CDR3 is TGTGCCAGCAGCCATACAGGGAAACACACTGAAGCTTTCTTT.

V usage is TRBV10-2 and J usage is TRBJ1-1; D not certain. The V gene's germline CDR1 is WSHSY and CDR2 SAAADI. There are 16 residues in the CDR3. Trimming left V 5 bases short and J 0 bases short, with 16 bases between. CDR3 region: CASSWGAGRLNTEAFF. CDR3 DNA: TGCGCCAGCAGTTGGGGAGCTGGACGTTTGAACACTGAAGCTTTCTTT.

V and J are TRBV28 and TRBJ1-5, with 10 bases matching TRBD1. The CDR3 totals 15 residues. The germline V gene has CDR1 MDHEN and CDR2 SYDVKM. V lost 3 bases, J lost 9 bases, and 8 bases stayed unmatched. CDR3 residues: CASSFRDRGMGPQHF. The CDR3 nucleotides read TGTGCCAGCAGTTTTAGGGACAGGGGTATGGGGCCCCAGCATTTT.

The chain links TRBV7-7 to TRBJ2-2; 9 nucleotides agree with TRBD2. Germline values: CDR1 SSHAT, CDR2 FNYEAQ (reference sequence). This CDR3 contains 15 residues. V shed 1 base, J shed 5 bases, and the junction held 2 bases outside the gene matches. CDR3 in DNA: TGTGCCAGCAGCTTAGTAGCGGGAGAGACCGGGGAGCTGTTTTTT. Its translation: CASSLVAGETGELFF.

This chain connects TRBV28 to TRBJ2-7; D is perhaps TRBD2 (6 bases). This CDR3 is built from 14 residues. CDR1 MDHEN and CDR2 SYDVKM come from the germline V gene. V was clipped by 3 bases and J by 4 bases, with 13 bases between them. CDR3 in amino acids: CASSFGGGDYEQYF. Here the CDR3 DNA reads TGTGCCAGCAGTTTTGGGGGAGGTGATTACGAGCAGTACTTC.

CDR3 residues: CASSVSPLVAGGQETQYF. In nucleotides, the CDR3 is TGTGCCAGCAGCGTATCTCCGTTAGTCGCGGGAGGGCAAGAGACCCAGTACTTC. The chain carries TRBV9 and TRBJ2-5; 9 nucleotides match TRBD2. The junction had 12 bases not matched to a gene; V was cut back by 1 base and J by 2 bases. Germline V lookup: CDR1 SGDLS, CDR2 YYNGEE. The CDR3 totals 18 residues. The complete variable domain, with remaining parts taken from reference TRBV9 and TRBJ2-5, reads DSGVTQTPKHLITATGQRVTLRCSPRSGDLSVYWYQQSLDQGLQFLIQYYNGEERAKGNILERFSAQQFPDLHSELNLSSLELGDSALYFCASSVSPLVAGGQETQYFGPGTRLLVL.

V and J are TRBV19 and TRBJ1-5; no reliable D call. Trimming stripped 4 bases from V and 3 bases from J, with 7 bases between. CDR3 size: 13 residues. The germline CDR1 and CDR2 sequences are LNHDA and SQIVND (reference sequence). The CDR3 region is CASSTQYNQPQHF. DNA for the CDR3: TGTGCCAGTAGTACTCAGTACAATCAGCCCCAGCATTTT.

The V call is TRBV19, the J call TRBJ1-5; TRBD1 matches at 9 bases. Germline lookup yields CDR1 LNHDA and CDR2 SQIVND (reference sequence). The V and J ends lost 7 bases and 5 bases, in that order; junction bases with no gene match: 12. CDR3 length equals 16 residues. For the CDR3, the DNA is TGTGCCAGTACCAAGAGGAGGACAGGGGAGTATCAGCCCCAGCATTTT. Encoded protein: CASTKRRTGEYQPQHF.

Comment on this clone: Within the sample, other DNA sequences also encode this same CDR3. J is TRBJ2-3 and V is TRBV28, with D possibly being TRBD2 (5 bases). Deletions cut 5 bases from V and 1 base from J, with 7 bases between. Germline CDR1 MDHEN, CDR2 SYDVKM. This CDR3 is 13 amino acids long. The CDR3 sequence is CASSTGGTDTQYF. The CDR3 DNA reads as TGTGCCAGCAGTACCGGGGGCACAGATACGCAGTATTTT. Drawing the rest from reference TRBV28 and TRBJ2-3, the complete variable domain is DVKVTQSSRYLVKRTGEKVFLECVQDMDHENMFWYRQDPGLGLRLIYFSYDVKMKEKGDIPEGYSVSREKKERFSLILESASTNQTSMYLCASSTGGTDTQYFGPGTRLTVL.

This chain joins TRBV6-4 and TRBJ1-1; perhaps TRBD1 as D (6 bases). With 4 bases removed from V and 7 bases from J, the gap between germline ends came to 13 bases. This CDR3 region has 13 residues. Germline V gene sequence: CDR1 MRHNA, CDR2 SNTAGT. The CDR3 DNA is TGTGCCAGCAGTGGCGCGTTAGGGGGTGAAGCTTTCTTT. It is translated as CASSGALGGEAFF.

The gene calls are TRBV11-2 and TRBJ2-1; 7 positions match TRBD2. CDR3 length equals 17 residues. V dropped 1 base and J dropped 4; count of bases not matched to a gene: 10. Germline V lookup: CDR1 SGHAT, CDR2 FQNNGV. Written as DNA, the CDR3 is TGTGCCAGCAGCTTAGGCGTGCTAGCGGAGAAATACAATGAGCAGTTCTTC. As protein: CASSLGVLAEKYNEQFF.

The chain is built from TRBV21-1 and TRBJ2-3; the D segment call TRBD1 is taken from the table without a DNA check. TRBV21-1 is shown as a pseudogene. The CDR3 totals 14 residues. The CDR3: CASGAGQEADTQYF. In DNA, the CDR3 is TGTGCCAGCGGGGCAGGTCAAGAGGCAGATACGCAGTATTTT.

The chain combines TRBV5-1 with TRBJ2-1; no firm D call. There are 13 residues in the CDR3. V was pared by 4 bases and J by 10 bases, with 15 bases between. In germline, CDR1 is SGHRS, CDR2 YFSETQ. The CDR3 DNA sequence: TGCGCCAGCAGCCCTCAGAGAGACTCCGAGCAGTTCTTC. It encodes CASSPQRDSEQFF.